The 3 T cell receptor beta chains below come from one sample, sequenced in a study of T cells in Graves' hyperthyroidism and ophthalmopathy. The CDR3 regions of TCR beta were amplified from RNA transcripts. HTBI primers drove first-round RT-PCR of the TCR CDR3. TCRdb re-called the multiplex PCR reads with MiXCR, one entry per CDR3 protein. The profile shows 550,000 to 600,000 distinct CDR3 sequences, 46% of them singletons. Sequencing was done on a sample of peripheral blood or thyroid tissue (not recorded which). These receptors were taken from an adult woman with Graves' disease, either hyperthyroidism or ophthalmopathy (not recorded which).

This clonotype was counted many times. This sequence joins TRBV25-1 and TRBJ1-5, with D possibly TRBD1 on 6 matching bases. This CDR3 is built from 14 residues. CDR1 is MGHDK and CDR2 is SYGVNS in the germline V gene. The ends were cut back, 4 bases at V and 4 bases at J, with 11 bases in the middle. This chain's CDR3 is CASSVAGQNQPQHF. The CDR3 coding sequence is TGTGCCAGCAGTGTGGCGGGACAAAATCAGCCCCAGCATTTT.

Here the CDR3 reads CASRGTSGTGDYEEQYF. Written as DNA, the CDR3 is TGTGCCAGCAGGGGTACTAGCGGGACAGGGGATTACGAGGAGCAGTACTTC. The V and J genes are TRBV10-3 and TRBJ2-7, with D perhaps being TRBD1 or TRBD2 (10 bases each). V lost 10 bases, J lost 7 bases, and 32 bases lay in between. The CDR3 is 17 residues long. CDR1 is ENHRY, CDR2 SYGVKD, per germline.

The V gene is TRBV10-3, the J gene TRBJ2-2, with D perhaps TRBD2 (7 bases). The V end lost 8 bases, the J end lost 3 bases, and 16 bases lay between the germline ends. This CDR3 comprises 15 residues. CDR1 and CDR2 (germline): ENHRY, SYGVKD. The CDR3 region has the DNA TGTGCCATCCCAAGGGGGGGGCAGGACACCGGGGAGCTGTTTTTT. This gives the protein CAIPRGGQDTGELFF.